This TCR beta chain was captured in a study of technical replicates of blood from several donors. Here immunoSEQ multiplex PCR was the method, and the copy in TCRdb shows in-frame clones only, minus some. The profile shows approximately 73,000 clones, roughly 93% of them singletons. CDR1 SGHNT and CDR2 YENEEA come from the germline V gene. J lost 1 base, V lost 5 bases, and 9 bases had no gene match. CDR3 length: 17 residues. This rearrangement joins TRBV11-3 to TRBJ2-5; 11 bases map to TRBD1. The sequencing input was T cells isolated from PBMCs. This clonotype originated in a human donor in good health. The chain's CDR3 is CASSVRGQGVFQETQYF. The DNA for the CDR3 is TGTGCCAGCAGCGTTAGGGGACAGGGGGTTTTCCAAGAGACCCAGTACTTC.